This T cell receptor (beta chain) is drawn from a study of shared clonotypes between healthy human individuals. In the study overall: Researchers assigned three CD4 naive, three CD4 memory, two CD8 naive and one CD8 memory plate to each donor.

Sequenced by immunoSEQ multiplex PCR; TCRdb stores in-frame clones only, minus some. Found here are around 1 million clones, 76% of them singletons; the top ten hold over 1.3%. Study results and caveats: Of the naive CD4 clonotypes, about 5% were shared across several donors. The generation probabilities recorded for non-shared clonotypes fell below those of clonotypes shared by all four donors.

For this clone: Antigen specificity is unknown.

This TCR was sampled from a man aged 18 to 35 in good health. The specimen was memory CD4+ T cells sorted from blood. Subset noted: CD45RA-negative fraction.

The CDR3 is CATSPSGIGEQYF. CDR3 bases: TGTGCCACCAGCCCTTCAGGGATCGGCGAGCAGTACTTC. V gene TRBV15 combines with J gene TRBJ2-7; weak D call: TRBD1 (5 bases). The CDR3 has 13 residues. The germline gives CDR1 LNHNV, CDR2 YYDKDF (reference sequence). Trimming cost V 5 bases and J 6 bases, with 14 bases left between them.